This T cell receptor beta chain was captured in a study of blood T cell repertoires in COVID-19. The overall study: The study drew acute and convalescent COVID-19 samples from the United States, Italy and Spain.

Authors' processing steps: Cell counts per sample came from amplifying reference gene primers. The protocol was immunoSEQ multiplex PCR, while the TCRdb copy is restricted to in-frame clones and leaves out a portion. D and trimming were read from the DNA, whereas the V and J calls and clone size are those reported in that table. The data hold roughly 150,000 clones, with approximately 91% observed a single time. Trimming took off 4 bases at V and 0 bases at J, with 12 bases between the two ends. Germline CDR1 LNHDA, CDR2 SQIVND (reference sequence). This CDR3 has 16 residues. The TCR originated in a man between 18 and 35 years old with acute or convalescent COVID-19. This sequence joins TRBV19 and TRBJ2-2, with a possible D match to TRBD1 (5 bases). The sample comprised peripheral blood. In DNA, the CDR3 is TGTGCCAGTAGTACTCGACAGTGGTCGAACACCGGGGAGCTGTTTTTT. As protein: CASSTRQWSNTGELFF.